This passage covers 13 T cell receptor beta chains from one sample sequenced in a study of vaccination and CD4 T cells after COVID-19. Oncomine TCR Beta short-read sequencing was applied to DNA from cultured CD4+ T cells. TCRdb passed the PCR reads through MiXCR, listing each CDR3 protein once. The table records fewer than 15,000 distinct CDR3 sequences, around three quarters of them present only once. Antigen specificity for these receptors is unknown. Treatment described: roughly nine-day PBMC culture with coronavirus spike peptide pools or control peptides (ViraFEST assay). The sample was CD4+ T cells from blood, cultured in vitro. The receptors stem from a human donor who had recovered from COVID-19.

The chain employs TRBV28 and TRBJ1-2, with 8 positions matching TRBD1. J gave up 6 bases and V 8 bases, and 11 bases lay outside the gene matches. This CDR3 has 14 residues. Germline V lookup: CDR1 MDHEN, CDR2 SYDVKM. The CDR3 sequence is CASLIRDRYNGYTF. Here the CDR3 DNA reads TGTGCCAGCTTGATCCGGGACAGGTATAATGGCTACACCTTC.

This chain links TRBV19 with TRBJ1-2; the D gene is possibly TRBD1 (5 bases). V lost 7 bases and J lost 0, with 21 bases in between. There are 17 residues in the CDR3. The germline gives CDR1 LNHDA, CDR2 SQIVND (reference sequence). The DNA for the CDR3 is TGTGCCAGTAACAACCGGGACTCCTACAAAGCTAACTATGGCTACACCTTC. Its translation: CASNNRDSYKANYGYTF.

J is TRBJ2-5 and V is TRBV20-1; 7 bases fit TRBD2. The trim removed 4 bases at V and 3 bases at J, leaving 8 bases unmatched. Germline V lookup: CDR1 DFQATT, CDR2 SNEGSKA (reference sequence). This CDR3 contains 14 residues. In DNA form, the CDR3 reads TGCAGTGCTAAAGGCGGGAGCTGGGAAGAGACCCAGTACTTC. Protein: CSAKGGSWEETQYF.

CDR3 protein: CASSLKGETQYF. CDR3 in DNA: TGTGCCAGCAGTTTAAAAGGAGAGACCCAGTACTTC. The genes are TRBV27 and TRBJ2-5; D is unresolved. With 2 bases removed from V and 4 bases from J, the gap between germline ends came to 5 bases. The CDR3 loop spans 12 amino acids. Germline V gene data show CDR1 as MNHEY and CDR2 as SMNVEV (reference sequence).

The chain links TRBV7-2 to TRBJ2-7; D is ambiguous. The germline V and J ends were trimmed by 2 bases and 0 bases, with 8 bases remaining between them. Germline lookup yields CDR1 SGHTA and CDR2 FQGNSA. CDR3 length: 14 residues. CDR3 amino acids: CASSLYLSSYEQYF. In DNA, the CDR3 is TGTGCCAGCAGCTTATACCTTAGCTCCTACGAGCAGTACTTC.

J is TRBJ1-3 and V is TRBV6-1; no reliable D call. This CDR3 is built from 13 residues. The germline V and J ends were trimmed by 7 bases and 4 bases, with 11 bases remaining between them. Per the germline V gene, CDR1 is MNHNS and CDR2 is SASEGT. The chain's CDR3 is CASKGSNGNTIYF. The CDR3 DNA follows: TGTGCCAGCAAAGGGAGTAACGGAAACACCATATATTTT.

This rearrangement joins TRBV6-2 or TRBV6-3 to TRBJ2-3; 10 positions agree with TRBD2. Germline V CDR1 and CDR2: MNHEY, SVGEGT. The CDR3 is 15 amino acids. V was pared by 6 bases and J by 5 bases, with 8 bases of the junction left unmatched. In DNA, the CDR3 is TGTGCCAGCAGGGCACTAGCGGGGCGGGGAGATACGCAGTATTTT. Translating gives CASRALAGRGDTQYF.

This chain uses TRBV15 with TRBJ2-1; D not certain. Germline values: CDR1 LNHNV, CDR2 YYDKDF (reference sequence). The CDR3 has 17 residues. The V gene lost 3 bases and the J gene lost 2 bases, with 17 bases spanning the gap. CDR3 protein: CATSSSKSGDAYNEQFF. CDR3 bases: TGTGCCACCAGCAGTAGTAAATCAGGTGATGCCTACAATGAGCAGTTCTTC.

This chain joins TRBV18 and TRBJ1-5, with a tentative D call TRBD1 (5 bases). The CDR3 has 15 amino acids. Trimming cost V 2 bases and J 3 bases, with 11 bases left between them. Germline V gene sequence: CDR1 KGHSH, CDR2 LQKENI. The CDR3 DNA reads TGTGCCAGCTCACCATTCCGGGACCCCAATCAGCCCCAGCATTTT. This codes for CASSPFRDPNQPQHF.

The chain joins TRBV5-1 to TRBJ2-6, with unresolved D. The CDR3 runs 14 residues. Trimming took 2 bases from V and 2 from J, leaving 5 bases between them. Germline V gene sequence: CDR1 SGHRS, CDR2 YFSETQ. The CDR3 reads CASSFSTGANVLTF. CDR3 sequence (DNA): TGCGCCAGCAGCTTCAGTACTGGGGCCAACGTCCTGACTTTC.

J is TRBJ2-2 and V is TRBV27; no reliable D call. The CDR3 length is 14 residues. Germline values: CDR1 MNHEY, CDR2 SMNVEV (reference sequence). The germline V and J ends were trimmed by 7 bases and 1 base, with 10 bases remaining between them. The CDR3, as DNA: TGTGCCAGCAAAGGGCCGGTGAACACCGGGGAGCTGTTTTTT. Translated: CASKGPVNTGELFF.

This chain links TRBV15 with TRBJ1-5; the D is unclear. V was clipped by 2 bases and J by 4 bases, with 12 bases between them. CDR3 size: 15 residues. The germline gives CDR1 LNHNV, CDR2 YYDKDF (reference sequence). The CDR3 nucleotides read TGTGCCACCAGCAGAAGTAAACCTCCTAATCAGCCCCAGCATTTT. As protein: CATSRSKPPNQPQHF.

This rearrangement joins TRBV12-3 or TRBV12-4 to TRBJ1-5; D remains ambiguous. Trimming took 7 bases from V and 0 from J, leaving 10 bases between them. CDR3 length: 14 amino acids. CDR3 bases: TGTGCCAGCAATGCAGAGTATAGCAATCAGCCCCAGCATTTT. It specifies CASNAEYSNQPQHF.